One and the same sample provided the 18 T cell receptor beta chains below, sequenced in a study of blood T cell repertoires in COVID-19. Assay: immunoSEQ multiplex PCR; the TCRdb copy retains only in-frame clones and omits some. The sample holds 150,000 to 200,000 clones, around 90% seen once. Sample: peripheral blood. All receptors derive from a man aged 50-60 years who had recovered from COVID-19.

V usage is TRBV29-1 and J usage is TRBJ1-3; D is perhaps TRBD1 (6 bases). Germline CDR1 is SQVTM and CDR2 is ANQGSEA. Trimming removed 3 bases at V and 1 base at J, with 13 bases between. The CDR3 is 15 amino acids. The CDR3 DNA reads as TGCAGCGTTGAGCAGGGGCGCTCGTCTGGAAACACCATATATTTT. This translates into CSVEQGRSSGNTIYF. Filled out from reference TRBV29-1 and TRBJ1-3, the complete variable domain reads SAVISQKPSRDICQRGTSLTIQCQVDSQVTMMFWYRQQPGQSLTLIATANQGSEATYESGFVIDKFPISRPNLTFSTLTVSNMSPEDSSIYLCSVEQGRSSGNTIYFGEGSWLTVV.

This chain joins TRBV28 and TRBJ1-1; D might be TRBD1 (6 bases). V gave up 7 bases and J gave up 4 bases, with 19 bases separating them. Germline-derived CDR1 and CDR2 are MDHEN and SYDVKM. This CDR3 is built from 15 residues. In DNA, the CDR3 is TGTGCCAGCACCCTAAGGGGGTCTCTGGGCACTGAAGCTTTCTTT. Translated, it gives CASTLRGSLGTEAFF.

The chain combines TRBV5-1 with TRBJ2-5; tentative D call: TRBD2 (6 bases). CDR1 is SGHRS, CDR2 YFSETQ, per germline. This CDR3 comprises 14 residues. V gave up 3 bases and J gave up 1 base, with 10 bases separating them. The CDR3 nucleotides read TGCGCCAGCAGCTCCTCCGGGAGCCAAGAGACCCAGTACTTC. Amino acids: CASSSSGSQETQYF.

The V call is TRBV7-9, the J call TRBJ2-7, with 10 bases identical to TRBD2. Germline CDR1 reads SEHNR; CDR2 reads FQNEAQ (reference sequence). V shed 0 bases and J 0 bases; nucleotides not matched to a gene: 2. There are 16 residues in the CDR3. For the CDR3, the DNA is TGTGCCAGCAGCTTAGCGCTAGCGGGAGACTCCTACGAGCAGTACTTC. The encoded protein is CASSLALAGDSYEQYF.

The CDR3 here is CASSPPQGEAFF. The CDR3 coding sequence is TGTGCCAGCAGCCCACCCCAGGGTGAAGCTTTCTTT. The rearrangement joins TRBV3-1 (or the pseudogene TRBV3-2) to TRBJ1-1; D may be TRBD1 (5 bases). V was pared by 4 bases and J by 7 bases, with 10 bases between. This CDR3 comprises 12 residues. Germline CDR1 and CDR2: LGHDT and YNNKEL (reference sequence).

The chain combines TRBV6-5 with TRBJ1-5; a possible D gene is TRBD1 (5 bases). Trimming shortened V by 6 bases and J by 2 bases, and 11 bases separated the two germline ends. The length of the CDR3 is 14 residues. The germline gives CDR1 MNHEY, CDR2 SVGAGI. CDR3 DNA sequence: TGTGCCAGCAGCTCGGGAGGGGGCAATCAGCCCCAGCATTTT. Its protein product is CASSSGGGNQPQHF.

This clone has just one count. The CDR3 reads CASSPAPGNTEAFF. The CDR3 nucleotides are TGCGCCAGCAGCCCCGCCCCCGGGAACACTGAAGCTTTCTTT. The J gene is TRBJ1-1, the V gene TRBV5-1; D unresolved. Germline V gene data show CDR1 as SGHRS and CDR2 as YFSETQ. The germline V and J ends were trimmed by 4 bases and 1 base, with 11 bases remaining between them. CDR3 length equals 14 residues.

The V call is TRBV10-1, the J call TRBJ1-1; D gene unclear. The ends were cut back, 6 bases at V and 5 bases at J, with 13 bases in the middle. The germline V gene encodes CDR1 WNHNN and CDR2 SYGVQD (reference sequence). The length of the CDR3 is 13 residues. This CDR3 reads CASSLGRETEAFF. CDR3 nucleotides: TGCGCCAGCAGCCTGGGGAGGGAAACTGAAGCTTTCTTT.

This chain joins TRBV7-8 and TRBJ2-1; D is perhaps TRBD2 (6 bases). Trimming removed 6 bases at V and 2 bases at J, with 14 bases between. The CDR3 covers 15 residues. Per the germline V gene, CDR1 is SGHVS and CDR2 is FQNEAQ. The CDR3 sequence: CASSLREIPYNEQFF. CDR3 sequence (DNA): TGTGCCAGCAGTTTACGGGAGATCCCCTACAATGAGCAGTTCTTC.

The chain combines TRBV24-1 with TRBJ2-1; TRBD2 matches at 14 bases. Germline V gene sequence: CDR1 KGHDR, CDR2 SFDVKD. This CDR3 comprises 17 residues. After removal of 9 bases from V and 2 bases from J, the junction contained 8 bases not matched to a gene. The CDR3 loop is CATGKGTSGGPYNEQFF. CDR3 in DNA: TGTGCCACCGGGAAAGGGACTAGCGGGGGCCCCTACAATGAGCAGTTCTTC.

The chain carries TRBV7-9 and TRBJ2-3; maybe TRBD2 (5 bases). CDR1 is SEHNR, CDR2 FQNEAQ, per germline (reference sequence). V gave up 4 bases and J gave up 2 bases, with 13 bases separating them. This CDR3 is 15 amino acids long. CDR3 sequence (DNA): TGTGCCAGCAGCTCCGGGGAAAGTAACACAGATACGCAGTATTTT. Translating gives CASSSGESNTDTQYF.

This chain joins TRBV25-1 and TRBJ2-1, with D tentatively TRBD1 (6 bases). This CDR3 region has 13 residues. The germline V and J ends were trimmed by 6 bases and 7 bases, with 13 bases remaining between them. CDR1 and CDR2 from the germline V gene are MGHDK and SYGVNS. The DNA for the CDR3 is TGTGCCAGCAGGGGACAAGATAGGAATGAGCAGTTCTTC. Translating it yields CASRGQDRNEQFF.

The CDR3: CASSRLAGDWGEQFF. CDR3 in DNA: TGTGCCAGTAGCCGACTAGCGGGGGATTGGGGTGAGCAGTTCTTC. The genes are TRBV19 and TRBJ2-1; 12 positions match TRBD2. This CDR3 is 15 amino acids long. CDR1 is LNHDA, CDR2 SQIVND, per germline (reference sequence). V lost 6 bases and J lost 9; bases outside the gene matches: 9. The full variable domain, its missing parts supplied by reference TRBV19 and TRBJ2-1, is DGGITQSPKYLFRKEGQNVTLSCEQNLNHDAMYWYRQDPGQGLRLIYYSQIVNDFQKGDIAEGYSVSREKKESFPLTVTSAQKNPTAFYLCASSRLAGDWGEQFFGPGTRLTVL.

The chain employs TRBV5-4 and TRBJ2-1; a possible D gene is TRBD1 (6 bases). The CDR3 loop spans 15 amino acids. Looked up from germline, CDR1 is SGHNT and CDR2 is YYREEE (reference sequence). V lost 1 base to trimming and J lost 0 bases, with 8 bases between them. The CDR3 is CASSLPQGSYNEQFF. CDR3 in DNA: TGTGCCAGCAGCTTGCCACAGGGCTCCTACAATGAGCAGTTCTTC. Supplemented by reference TRBV5-4 and TRBJ2-1, the full variable domain reads ETGVTQSPTHLIKTRGQQVTLRCSSQSGHNTVSWYQQALGQGPQFIFQYYREEENGRGNFPPRFSGLQFPNYSSELNVNALELDDSALYLCASSLPQGSYNEQFFGPGTRLTVL.

The J gene is TRBJ1-6, the V gene TRBV9; the D is unclear. The length of the CDR3 is 15 residues. CDR1 SGDLS and CDR2 YYNGEE come from the germline V gene. Trimming removed 0 bases from V and 1 base from J, with 5 bases in between. CDR3 residues: CASSVAGSYNSPLHF. The DNA for the CDR3 is TGTGCCAGCAGCGTAGCGGGGTCCTATAATTCACCCCTCCACTTT.

The V call is TRBV6-5, the J call TRBJ1-1; D may be TRBD1 (5 bases). Germline lookup yields CDR1 MNHEY and CDR2 SVGAGI. This CDR3 comprises 15 residues. The V and J ends lost 2 bases and 0 bases respectively, with 10 bases between them. CDR3 nucleotides: TGTGCCAGCAGTTACCAAGGGGATATGAACACTGAAGCTTTCTTT. Translation gives CASSYQGDMNTEAFF.

The chain links TRBV7-6 to TRBJ2-1, with D tentatively TRBD2 (6 bases). In germline, CDR1 is SGHVS, CDR2 FNYEAQ. The CDR3 covers 16 residues. The V and J ends lost 1 base and 7 bases respectively, with 17 bases between them. The CDR3 nucleotides read TGTGCCAGCAGCTTAGTCGGGACGGGGGTTACAAATGAGCAGTTCTTC. It yields the protein CASSLVGTGVTNEQFF.

The gene calls are TRBV12-2 and TRBJ1-2; the table assigns TRBD1, which was not confirmed against the DNA. TRBV12-2 represents a pseudogene. The CDR3 consists of 20 residues. CDR3 sequence reads: CASRLRCIRTGSLFNYGYTF. CDR3 bases: TGTGCAAGTCGCTTACGTTGTATCCGGACAGGGAGTCTTTTTAACTATGGCTACACCTTC.